This is a list of T cell receptor beta chains from one sample in a study of cytomegalovirus exposure and HLA in healthy donors. Using immunoSEQ multiplex PCR, the repertoire was profiled, and TCRdb retains in-frame clones only, with some absent. This table has about 130,000 clones, around 80% appearing once. Sequencing was carried out using PBMCs. The receptors were gathered from a woman in her thirties or forties in good health and CMV-seronegative. Both conserved end residues are part of each CDR3. Each record gives: D gene, V gene, clone size, J gene, CDR3 length, CDR3 protein, CDR3 DNA. A D gene is named only where the DNA matches it firmly. Clone sizes are given selectively: once, few, many, or a class where the clone is expanded.

D gene: TRBD2; V gene: TRBV5-4; clone size: NA; J gene: TRBJ2-1; CDR3 length: 15; CDR3 protein: CASSSGLAVYNEQFF; CDR3 DNA: TGTGCCAGCAGCTCCGGACTAGCGGTTTACAATGAGCAGTTCTTC
D gene: TRBD1; V gene: TRBV27; clone size: NA; J gene: TRBJ1-6; CDR3 length: 17; CDR3 protein: CASSLTRTGITNSPLHF; CDR3 DNA: TGTGCCAGCAGTTTAACCCGGACAGGGATTACTAATTCACCCCTCCACTTT
D gene: NA; V gene: TRBV7-7; clone size: once; J gene: TRBJ2-2; CDR3 length: 16; CDR3 protein: CASSLGAGTNTGELFF; CDR3 DNA: TGTGCTAGCAGCTTAGGGGCGGGAACGAACACCGGGGAGCTGTTTTTT
D gene: NA; V gene: TRBV11-2; clone size: few; J gene: TRBJ1-3; CDR3 length: 18; CDR3 protein: CASSRRGPLSASGNTIYF; CDR3 DNA: TGTGCCAGCAGCCGCCGCGGGCCTCTATCCGCCTCTGGAAACACCATATATTTT
D gene: TRBD1; V gene: TRBV4-1; clone size: few; J gene: TRBJ2-7; CDR3 length: 15; CDR3 protein: CASSQGGQGMGEQYF; CDR3 DNA: TGCGCCAGCAGCCAAGGGGGACAGGGGATGGGAGAGCAGTACTTC
D gene: TRBD1; V gene: TRBV6-1; clone size: NA; J gene: TRBJ1-1; CDR3 length: 14; CDR3 protein: CASSYGAGGTEAFF; CDR3 DNA: TGTGCCAGCAGTTATGGGGCAGGGGGCACTGAAGCTTTCTTT
D gene: NA; V gene: TRBV9; clone size: NA; J gene: TRBJ2-5; CDR3 length: 14; CDR3 protein: CASSRGNGLRTQYF; CDR3 DNA: TGTGCCAGCAGCCGAGGAAACGGTTTGAGGACCCAGTACTTC
D gene: NA; V gene: TRBV5-1; clone size: NA; J gene: TRBJ2-3; CDR3 length: 13; CDR3 protein: CASSLGGSDTQYF; CDR3 DNA: TGCGCCAGCAGCTTGGGCGGTTCAGATACGCAGTATTTT
D gene: NA; V gene: TRBV19; clone size: NA; J gene: TRBJ2-3; CDR3 length: 16; CDR3 protein: CASSPGLGSTTDTQYF; CDR3 DNA: TGTGCCAGTAGTCCTGGACTGGGGTCCACCACAGATACGCAGTATTTT
D gene: NA; V gene: TRBV19; clone size: NA; J gene: TRBJ1-5; CDR3 length: 16; CDR3 protein: CASSIWPEKGNQPQHF; CDR3 DNA: TGTGCCAGTAGTATTTGGCCCGAGAAGGGGAATCAGCCCCAGCATTTT
D gene: TRBD2; V gene: TRBV4-1; clone size: NA; J gene: TRBJ2-1; CDR3 length: 15; CDR3 protein: CASSQGGGRSNEQFF; CDR3 DNA: TGCGCCAGCAGCCAAGGTGGCGGGAGGAGTAATGAGCAGTTCTTC
D gene: NA; V gene: TRBV19; clone size: few; J gene: TRBJ1-5; CDR3 length: 16; CDR3 protein: CASSISGLYSNQPQHF; CDR3 DNA: TGTGCCAGTAGTATCAGCGGACTTTATAGCAATCAGCCCCAGCATTTT
D gene: TRBD2; V gene: TRBV20-1; clone size: NA; J gene: TRBJ2-1; CDR3 length: 11; CDR3 protein: CSALLGGLAFF; CDR3 DNA: TGCAGTGCCCTGCTGGGAGGGTTAGCGTTCTTC
D gene: NA; V gene: TRBV10-2; clone size: NA; J gene: TRBJ2-1; CDR3 length: 13; CDR3 protein: CASRDSSYNEQFF; CDR3 DNA: TGCGCCAGCAGGGACAGCTCCTACAATGAGCAGTTCTTC
D gene: NA; V gene: TRBV19; clone size: NA; J gene: TRBJ2-6; CDR3 length: 16; CDR3 protein: CASRAGTLSGANVLTF; CDR3 DNA: TGTGCCAGTAGGGCCGGGACACTCTCTGGGGCCAACGTCCTGACTTTC
D gene: TRBD2; V gene: TRBV4-2; clone size: NA; J gene: TRBJ2-7; CDR3 length: 16; CDR3 protein: CASSQAAGGASYEQYF; CDR3 DNA: TGTGCCAGCAGCCAAGCGGCGGGGGGCGCCTCCTACGAGCAGTACTTC
D gene: TRBD1; V gene: TRBV28; clone size: once; J gene: TRBJ2-3; CDR3 length: 19; CDR3 protein: CASRSRYPGQGTSTDTQYF; CDR3 DNA: TGTGCCAGCAGATCTCGCTATCCGGGACAGGGAACCAGTACAGATACGCAGTATTTT
D gene: NA; V gene: TRBV5-1; clone size: NA; J gene: TRBJ2-3; CDR3 length: 13; CDR3 protein: CASSSTSSDTQYF; CDR3 DNA: TGCGCCAGCAGCTCGACTAGTTCAGATACGCAGTATTTT
D gene: NA; V gene: TRBV7-2; clone size: NA; J gene: TRBJ1-1; CDR3 length: 18; CDR3 protein: CASSSPESREAVHTEAFF; CDR3 DNA: TGTGCCAGCAGCTCGCCGGAGTCCAGGGAGGCGGTCCACACTGAAGCTTTCTTT
D gene: NA; V gene: TRBV13; clone size: NA; J gene: TRBJ2-1; CDR3 length: 14; CDR3 protein: CASSWGLRGNEQFF; CDR3 DNA: TGTGCCAGCAGTTGGGGACTGCGTGGAAATGAGCAGTTCTTC
D gene: TRBD1; V gene: TRBV7-2; clone size: once; J gene: TRBJ1-2; CDR3 length: 16; CDR3 protein: CASSLAGTGHNYGYTF; CDR3 DNA: TGTGCCAGCAGCTTGGCCGGGACAGGGCATAACTATGGCTACACCTTC
D gene: TRBD1; V gene: TRBV7-2; clone size: NA; J gene: TRBJ1-1; CDR3 length: 15; CDR3 protein: CASSDRGAGNTEAFF; CDR3 DNA: TGTGCCAGCAGCGACAGGGGGGCGGGGAACACTGAAGCTTTCTTT
D gene: TRBD1; V gene: TRBV19; clone size: NA; J gene: TRBJ2-5; CDR3 length: 16; CDR3 protein: CASSQGTGETQETQYF; CDR3 DNA: TGTGCCAGTAGTCAAGGGACAGGGGAAACTCAAGAGACCCAGTACTTC